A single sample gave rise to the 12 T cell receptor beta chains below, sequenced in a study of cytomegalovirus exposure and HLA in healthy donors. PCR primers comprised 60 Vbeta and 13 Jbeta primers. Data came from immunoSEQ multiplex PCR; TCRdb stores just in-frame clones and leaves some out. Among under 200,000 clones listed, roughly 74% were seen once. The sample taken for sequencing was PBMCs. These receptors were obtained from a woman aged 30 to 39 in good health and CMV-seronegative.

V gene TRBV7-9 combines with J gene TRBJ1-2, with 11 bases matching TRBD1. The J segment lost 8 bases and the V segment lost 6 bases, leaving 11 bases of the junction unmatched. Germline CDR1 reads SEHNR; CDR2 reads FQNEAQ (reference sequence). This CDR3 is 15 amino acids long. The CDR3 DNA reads TGTGCCAGCAGAGATGGACAGGGGGCGATGGGAGGCTACACCTTC. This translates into CASRDGQGAMGGYTF.

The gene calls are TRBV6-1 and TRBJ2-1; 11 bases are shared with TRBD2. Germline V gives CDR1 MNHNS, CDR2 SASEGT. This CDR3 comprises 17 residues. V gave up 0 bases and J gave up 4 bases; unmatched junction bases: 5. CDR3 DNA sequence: TGTGCCAGCAGTGAAGCTTTAGCGGGGGGGTTATACAATGAGCAGTTCTTC. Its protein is CASSEALAGGLYNEQFF.

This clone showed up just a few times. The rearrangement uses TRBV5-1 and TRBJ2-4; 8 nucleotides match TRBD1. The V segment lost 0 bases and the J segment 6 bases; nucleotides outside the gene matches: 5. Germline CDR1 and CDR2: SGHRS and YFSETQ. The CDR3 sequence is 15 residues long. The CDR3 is CASSLADRAGNIQYF. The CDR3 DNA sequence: TGCGCCAGCAGCTTGGCGGACAGGGCAGGAAACATTCAGTACTTC.

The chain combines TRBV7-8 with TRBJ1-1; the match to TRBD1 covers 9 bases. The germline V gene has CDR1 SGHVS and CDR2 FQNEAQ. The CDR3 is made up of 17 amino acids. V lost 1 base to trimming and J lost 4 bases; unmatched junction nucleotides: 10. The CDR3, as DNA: TGTGCCAGCAGCTTAGAGTGGGGGACAGGGATGGGCACTGAAGCTTTCTTT. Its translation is CASSLEWGTGMGTEAFF.

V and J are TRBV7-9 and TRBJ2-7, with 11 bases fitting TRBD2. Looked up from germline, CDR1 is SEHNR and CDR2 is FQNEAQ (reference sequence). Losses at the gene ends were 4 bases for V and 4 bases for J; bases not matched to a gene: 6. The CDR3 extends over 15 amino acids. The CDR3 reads CASSSMGLAVYEQYF. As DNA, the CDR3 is TGTGCCAGCAGCTCAATGGGACTAGCGGTATACGAGCAGTACTTC.

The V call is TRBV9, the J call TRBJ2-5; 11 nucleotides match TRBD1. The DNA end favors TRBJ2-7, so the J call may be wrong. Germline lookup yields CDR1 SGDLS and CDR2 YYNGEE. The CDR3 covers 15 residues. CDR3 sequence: CASSSGQGGTYEQYF. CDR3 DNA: TGTGCCAGCAGCTCGGGACAGGGGGGGACCTACGAGCAGTACTTC.

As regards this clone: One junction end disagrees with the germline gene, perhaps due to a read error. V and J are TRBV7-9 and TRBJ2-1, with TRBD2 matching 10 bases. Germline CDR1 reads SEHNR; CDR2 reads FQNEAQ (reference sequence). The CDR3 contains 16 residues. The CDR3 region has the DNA TGTTCCAGCAGCCCCATCTCAGCGGGAGGGTCCAATGAGCAGTTCTTC. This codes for CSSSPISAGGSNEQFF.

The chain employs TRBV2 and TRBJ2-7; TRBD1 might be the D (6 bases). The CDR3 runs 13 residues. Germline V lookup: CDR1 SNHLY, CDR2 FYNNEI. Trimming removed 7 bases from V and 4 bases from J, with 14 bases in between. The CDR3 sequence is CASTGEGGYEQYF. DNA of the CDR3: TGTGCCAGCACCGGGGAAGGGGGATACGAGCAGTACTTC. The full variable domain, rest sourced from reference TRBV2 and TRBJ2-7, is EPEVTQTPSHQVTQMGQEVILRCVPISNHLYFYWYRQILGQKVEFLVSFYNNEISEKSEIFDDQFSVERPDGSNFTLKIRSTKLEDSAMYFCASTGEGGYEQYFGPGTRLTVT.

The DNA for the CDR3 is TGTGCCAGCAGTGCTAACCCGGGACAGGGGGTTCCGTATGGCTACACCTTC. It is translated as CASSANPGQGVPYGYTF. This chain uses TRBV9 with TRBJ1-2, with 11 positions matching TRBD1. V trimming: 5 bases; J trimming: 5 bases; junction bases outside the gene matches: 14. The CDR3 has 17 amino acids. The V gene's germline CDR1 is SGDLS and CDR2 YYNGEE.

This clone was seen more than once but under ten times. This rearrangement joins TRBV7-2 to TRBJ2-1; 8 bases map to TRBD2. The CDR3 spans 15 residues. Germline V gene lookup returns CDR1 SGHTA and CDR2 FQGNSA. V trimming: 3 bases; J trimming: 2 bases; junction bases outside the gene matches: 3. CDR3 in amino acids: CASSFTSGTYNEQFF. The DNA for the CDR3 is TGTGCCAGCAGCTTTACTAGCGGAACCTACAATGAGCAGTTCTTC.

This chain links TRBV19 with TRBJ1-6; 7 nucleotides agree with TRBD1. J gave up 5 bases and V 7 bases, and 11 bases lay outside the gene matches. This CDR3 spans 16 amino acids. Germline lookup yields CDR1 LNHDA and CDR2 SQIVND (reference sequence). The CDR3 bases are TGTGCCAGTACCACTCGTGGACAGGAGAATAATTCACCCCTCCACTTT. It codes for CASTTRGQENNSPLHF. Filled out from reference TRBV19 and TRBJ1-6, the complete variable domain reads DGGITQSPKYLFRKEGQNVTLSCEQNLNHDAMYWYRQDPGQGLRLIYYSQIVNDFQKGDIAEGYSVSREKKESFPLTVTSAQKNPTAFYLCASTTRGQENNSPLHFGNGTRLTVT.

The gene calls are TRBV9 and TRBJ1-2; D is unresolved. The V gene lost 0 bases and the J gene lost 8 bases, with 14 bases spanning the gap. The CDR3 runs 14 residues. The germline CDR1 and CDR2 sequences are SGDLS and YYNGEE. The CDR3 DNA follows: TGTGCCAGCAGCGTAGGTCGGGATGGAGGCGGCTACACCTTC. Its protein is CASSVGRDGGGYTF. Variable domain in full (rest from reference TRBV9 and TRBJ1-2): DSGVTQTPKHLITATGQRVTLRCSPRSGDLSVYWYQQSLDQGLQFLIQYYNGEERAKGNILERFSAQQFPDLHSELNLSSLELGDSALYFCASSVGRDGGGYTFGSGTRLTVV.